Reported below is one T cell receptor beta chain. Per the study methods: Estimation of nucleated cell counts relied on the amplification of reference gene primers. TCRdb's copy holds only in-frame clones and misses some; the assay was immunoSEQ multiplex PCR. V and J calls and clone size are given by that table; D and trimming were obtained from the DNA. There are tens of thousands of clones in the sample; 85% to 90% occur only once, and about 27% lies in the top ten. This record belongs to a study of blood T cell repertoires in COVID-19. On the study more broadly: The United States, Italy and Spain were the sources of the acute and convalescent COVID-19 samples. PBMCs, B-cell-depleted T cells, or T cells provided the cDNA or gDNA that made up the material.

The CDR3 extends over 14 amino acids. Germline assignment: CDR1 SEHNR and CDR2 FQNEAQ (reference sequence). Trimming took 3 bases from V and 0 from J, leaving 9 bases between them. V is TRBV7-9 and J is TRBJ2-7; perhaps TRBD2 as D (6 bases). This sequence was found in a human donor in a cohort sampled during active COVID-19. The sample consisted of peripheral blood. In DNA form, the CDR3 reads TGTGCCAGCAGCTTTGGGGGGTTCTCCTACGAGCAGTACTTC. It is translated as CASSFGGFSYEQYF.